This T cell receptor beta chain derives from a study of blood T cell repertoires in COVID-19 (TCRdb year 2020). For the study in its entirety: Samples from collaborators originated in the United States, Italy and Spain and spanned both the acute and convalescent phases of COVID-19. Samples came from the ongoing ImmuneRACE study (first 160 participants) plus 1,254 subjects from 6 global collaborators. Deeply sampled blood TCRbeta repertoires from subjects exposed to, actively infected with, or recovered from COVID-19 were included in the dataset. The repertoires were released in a freely available public database intended as a resource for research on the immune response to SARS-CoV-2. Sample metadata almost always included a de-identified subject ID, COVID-19 status, age in years and sex. HLA class I and class II types, where available, came from metadata supplied by the sample provider rather than from assay-based typing. The material from the prospective study consisted of cDNA or gDNA derived from T cells, B-cell-depleted T cells, or PBMCs. Broader findings and caveats from the paper: The amount of clinical and demographic metadata varied by source and participant and was provided uncurated.

TCRbeta CDR3 regions were amplified from genomic DNA using the immunoSEQ Assay, a bias-controlled multiplex PCR. The authors' pipeline ran thus. The number of nucleated cells in each sample was estimated by amplification of reference gene primers within the assay. To quantify the absolute abundance of each unique TCRbeta CDR3 rearrangement, sequence reads were collapsed and filtered. For each sample, productive Simpson clonality was calculated as the square root of Simpson's diversity index over productive rearrangements. Here the immuneACCESS table is served through TCRdb, limited to in-frame sequences with V and J called. Missing clones are a known gap in these copies; in checked studies unresolved V genes cover under half, and the rest lacks a known reason. Clone size and the V and J calls come from that table; the DNA yielded D and trimming. Recorded for this sample are about 270,000 clones; about 87% of them occurred a single time. Around 3% of the sample is in the top ten clones.

Per the germline V gene, MDHEN is the CDR1 and SYDVKM is the CDR2. Trimming leaves V shorter by 5 bases and J shorter by 6 bases, with the junction holding 7 bases beyond the gene matches. The CDR3 holds 14 amino acids from the cysteine to the phenylalanine. Only the CDR3 part of the read is kept: 42 bases, read in frame from the first base. In the case of this clone: The specificity of this receptor is unknown. Per-nucleotide qualities are absent, and no much larger clonotype sits a single base away.

Participants in the prospective study were enrolled through a virtual design, were aged about 18 to 100 years, and lived in approximately 25 United States geographic areas. In the prospective study, cohorts were assigned on the basis of participant-reported clinical history obtained from a screening survey and a study questionnaire. Recovered participants in ImmuneRACE Cohort 3 were defined by two consecutive negative NP/OP PCR tests, clearance by a healthcare professional, or resolution of symptoms. In the prospective study, whole blood, serum and a nasopharyngeal or oropharyngeal swab were collected from each participant by mobile phlebotomists. Over an approximately 2-month period, participants in the prospective study had the option of providing additional blood draws and questionnaires. Blood samples from the prospective study were shipped frozen or at room temperature prior to DNA extraction.

Sequencing used PBMCs or T cells enriched from blood (not recorded which). Recombination linked TRBV28 to TRBJ2-7, and TRBD2 aligns with 10 junction nucleotides. This sequence originates from a woman in her fifties or sixties who had recovered from COVID-19. The nucleotides are TGTGCCAGCAGTGGTGAGCTAGCGGGAGTCGAGCAGTACTTC. It translates to CASSGELAGVEQYF.